The entry that follows covers one T cell receptor (beta chain) sequence. The data were obtained in a study of cytomegalovirus exposure and HLA in healthy donors. The PCR had 60 Vbeta and 13 Jbeta primers. Clones were sequenced by immunoSEQ multiplex PCR, and TCRdb holds only the in-frame ones, with some missing. The sample records 100,000 to 150,000 clones, roughly 80% being singletons. Each donor was nominally healthy when sampled (though unrecorded immune exposures were likely). CDR1 is SGHRS, CDR2 YFSETQ, per germline. Trimming cost V 2 bases and J 6 bases, with 16 bases left between them. The CDR3 covers 15 residues.

What was sequenced was PBMCs. The receptor was derived from a female donor in good health and CMV-seronegative. V gene TRBV5-1 combines with J gene TRBJ2-3; D perhaps matches TRBD2 (6 bases). The CDR3 DNA is TGCGCCAGCAGCTTAACCGGGACTGCCTCCGATACGCAGTATTTT. Protein sequence: CASSLTGTASDTQYF.